This TCR beta chain was sequenced during a study of response to subunit inactivated influenza vaccine. Study observations and caveats: Only a handful of new T cells, the authors suggested, are recruited with each seasonal influenza vaccination.

CDR3 length equals 15 residues. Trimming shortened V by 6 bases and J by 1 base, and 16 bases separated the two germline ends. The germline V gene encodes CDR1 SGHRS and CDR2 YFSETQ. This clonotype came up many times. Its antigen is not identified. TCRdb fed the RT-PCR reads into MiXCR, producing one record per CDR3 protein. The data contain hundreds of thousands of distinct CDR3 sequences, approximately 10% of them singletons. The same specimen was also included in a second study, on T cells expressing NK-cell markers. That source reports: In generating TCR beta cDNA, 5'RACE template switching with UMIs was used. In the group of eight sequenced donors, seven were HCMV-seropositive and one was seronegative. Several of the donors carried dominant NKG2C+ clonotypes that took up about 1.0-7.0% of their CD8+ T cells. One observes that, in a handful of donors, these clonotypes were also the leading ones within the CD3+CD56-NKG2C+ fraction.

The V and J genes are TRBV5-1 and TRBJ1-1; D remains ambiguous. Source: PBMCs from blood, taken on the day of vaccination. The sequence derives from a man aged 45-60 years who received an inactivated influenza vaccine. The CDR3 loop is CASKLDPTANTEAFF. Written as DNA, the CDR3 is TGCGCCAGCAAGCTGGATCCGACGGCGAACACTGAAGCTTTCTTT.